This T cell receptor beta chain was identified during a study of cytomegalovirus exposure and HLA in healthy donors. Points on this clone: Antigen: not known.

The CDR3 totals 15 residues. Trimming removed 2 bases from V and 4 bases from J; junction bases left unmatched: 7. Germline V lookup: CDR1 MRHNA, CDR2 SNTAGT. The PCR ran on 60 Vbeta and 13 Jbeta primers. Assay: immunoSEQ multiplex PCR; the TCRdb copy retains only in-frame clones and omits some. The table for this sample gives some 110,000 clones. Points from the study as a whole: By HLA locus, TCR association rates varied in a later analysis, with DRB1 showing the most and HLA-C the fewest.

The source of this sequence is a man between 25 and 39 years old in good health and CMV-seronegative. The gene calls are TRBV6-4 and TRBJ1-2, with 7 bases identical to TRBD1. Source material: PBMCs. CDR3 in DNA: TGTGCCAGCAGTGACACCCGACAGGGAGGCTATGGCTACACCTTC. It translates to CASSDTRQGGYGYTF.